This T cell receptor (beta chain) was captured by sequencing in a study of cytomegalovirus exposure and HLA in healthy donors. Study details: The Caucasian-associated ancestry cluster held roughly 78% of around 380 genotyped donors. Points from the study as a whole: In vitro assays verified that a few CMV-associated chains recognized CMV antigens specifically.

The primer mix had 60 Vbeta and 13 Jbeta primers. Authors' methods: Roughly 10 million shared chains were among the approximately 87 million unique TCR beta chains that a later analysis counted. Profiling relied on immunoSEQ multiplex PCR, and the TCRdb table lists in-frame clones only, not all of them. Clonal size and the V and J genes are those of that table, whereas D and trimming came from the DNA. This table holds some 180,000 clones, 81% found once. As concerns this clone: What it recognizes is unknown.

Germline V gene data show CDR1 as MRHNA and CDR2 as SNTAGT. Trimming pared 6 bases from V and 5 bases from J, leaving 10 bases between. The CDR3 contains 13 residues. The J gene is TRBJ2-2, the V gene TRBV6-4, with a weak D call TRBD1 (5 bases). The receptor was derived from a man between 40 and 49 years old in good health and CMV-seropositive. The sequencing input was PBMCs. The CDR3 coding sequence is TGTGCCAGCAGGGGGCCCGGGACCGGGGAGCTGTTTTTT. Translation: CASRGPGTGELFF.